Detailed here is one TCR beta chain. No antigen is known for it. This entry belongs to a study of OX40 agonist ivuxolimab in advanced cancers. Study results and caveats: In the expanded peripheral T cells, antigen specificity was never determined.

The V gene lost 0 bases and the J gene lost 7 bases, with 13 bases spanning the gap. Per the germline V gene, CDR1 is MNHNS and CDR2 is SASEGT. This CDR3 has 16 residues. TCRdb keeps only in-frame clones here, not all; method: immunoSEQ multiplex PCR. The sample has tens of thousands of clones, about nine tenths seen once. The chain carries TRBV6-1 and TRBJ1-6, with D perhaps matching TRBD1 (6 bases). Sequenced material: CD4+ or CD8+ T cells sorted from blood, taken in a trial of the OX40 agonist ivuxolimab. The clonotype originates from an adult with an advanced solid tumor such as melanoma, head and neck, liver or kidney cancer. The CDR3 sequence is CASSEALGAPNSPLHF. For the CDR3, the DNA is TGTGCCAGCAGTGAAGCTCTGGGGGCCCCAAATTCACCCCTCCACTTT.